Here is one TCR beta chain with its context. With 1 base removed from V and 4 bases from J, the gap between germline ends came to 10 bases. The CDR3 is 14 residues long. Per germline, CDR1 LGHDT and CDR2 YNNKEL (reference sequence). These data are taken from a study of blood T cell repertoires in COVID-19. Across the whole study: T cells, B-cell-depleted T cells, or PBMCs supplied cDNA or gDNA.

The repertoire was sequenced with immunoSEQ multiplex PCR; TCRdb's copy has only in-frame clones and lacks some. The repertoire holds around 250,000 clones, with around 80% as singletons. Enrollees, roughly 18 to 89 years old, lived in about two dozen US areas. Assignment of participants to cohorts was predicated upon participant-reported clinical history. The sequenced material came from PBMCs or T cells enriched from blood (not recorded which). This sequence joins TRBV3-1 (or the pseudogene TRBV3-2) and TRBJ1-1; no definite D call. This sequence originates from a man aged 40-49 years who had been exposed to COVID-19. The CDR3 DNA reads TGTGCCAGCAGCCAAGTCTATGGTGGCACTGAAGCTTTCTTT. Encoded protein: CASSQVYGGTEAFF.